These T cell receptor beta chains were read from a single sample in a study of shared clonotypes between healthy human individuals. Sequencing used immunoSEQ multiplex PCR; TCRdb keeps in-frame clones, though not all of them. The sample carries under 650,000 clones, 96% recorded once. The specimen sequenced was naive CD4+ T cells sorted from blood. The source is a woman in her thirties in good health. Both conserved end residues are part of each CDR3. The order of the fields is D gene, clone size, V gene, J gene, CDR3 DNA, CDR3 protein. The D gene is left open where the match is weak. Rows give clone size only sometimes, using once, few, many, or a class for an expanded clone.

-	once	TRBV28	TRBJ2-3	TGTGCCAGCAGCCAGGGACCCCCTTCATACACAGATACGCAGTATTTT	CASSQGPPSYTDTQYF
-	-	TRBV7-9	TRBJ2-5	TGTGCCCCAGGAAAAGAGACCCAGTACTTC	CAPGKETQYF
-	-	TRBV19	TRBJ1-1	TGTGCCAGTAGTATCCAGGGCGCTACAAACACTGAAGCTTTCTTT	CASSIQGATNTEAFF
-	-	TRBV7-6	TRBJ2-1	TGTGCCAGCAGCCGAAGGGATGAGCAGTTCTTC	CASSRRDEQFF
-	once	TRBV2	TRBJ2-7	TGTGCCAGCAGTGATTACGTGAGGTCCTACGAGCAGTACTTC	CASSDYVRSYEQYF
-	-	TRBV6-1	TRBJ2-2	TGTGCCAGCAGTGAGCAAGAGATTTCGAACACCGGGGAGCTGTTTTTT	CASSEQEISNTGELFF
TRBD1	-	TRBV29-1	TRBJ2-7	TGCAGCGTAGGATTCCGGGACAGTTTCTCCTACGAGCAGTACTTC	CSVGFRDSFSYEQYF
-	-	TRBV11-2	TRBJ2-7	TGTGCCAGCAGCTTAGACCCCCGGGACTCCCCGTACTTC	CASSLDPRDSPYF
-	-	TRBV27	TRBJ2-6	TGTGCCAGCAGTATTGGACAGATCCACTCTGGGGCCAACGTCCTGACTTTC	CASSIGQIHSGANVLTF
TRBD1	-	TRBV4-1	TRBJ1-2	TGCGCCAGCAGCCAAGGACAGGGGGTATATGGCTACACCTTC	CASSQGQGVYGYTF
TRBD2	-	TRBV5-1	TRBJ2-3	TGCGCCAGCAGCTTGGGGCTAGCGGGGGCGACAGATACGCAGTATTTT	CASSLGLAGATDTQYF
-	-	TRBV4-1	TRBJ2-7	TGCGCCAGCAGCCAACCACTAGCTAGGTCGGGGGAGCAGTACTTC	CASSQPLARSGEQYF
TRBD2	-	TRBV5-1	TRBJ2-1	TGCGCCAGCAGCTTGGCCTCTAGCGGGAGGGGGAATGAGCAGTTCTTC	CASSLASSGRGNEQFF
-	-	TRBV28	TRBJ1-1	TGTGCCAGCAGTTTATTGCGGGTTAAAGCTTTCTTT	CASSLLRVKAFF
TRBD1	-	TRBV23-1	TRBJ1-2	TGCGCCAGCAGTCAATTCCACCGGGACAGGGGAAGGATCGGTGATGGCTACACCTTC	CASSQFHRDRGRIGDGYTF
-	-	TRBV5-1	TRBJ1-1	TGCGCCAGCAGCTTGAACGGAGGGCATGAAGCTTTCTTT	CASSLNGGHEAFF
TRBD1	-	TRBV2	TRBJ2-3	TGTGCCACTGGACAGGTGCTTGGTACAGATACGCAGTATTTT	CATGQVLGTDTQYF
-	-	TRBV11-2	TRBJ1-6	TGTGCCAGCAGCTTAGAAAAAGTCTCCTATAATTCACCCCTCCACTTT	CASSLEKVSYNSPLHF
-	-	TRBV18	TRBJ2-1	TGTGCCAGCTCCAGTTACAATGAGCAGTTCTTC	CASSSYNEQFF
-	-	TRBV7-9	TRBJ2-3	TGTGCCAGCAGCTTAGCTGCCATCCTCACAGATACGCAGTATTTT	CASSLAAILTDTQYF
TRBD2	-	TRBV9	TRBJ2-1	TGTGCCAGCAGCCCGGCTAGCGGGAGTTACAATGAGCAGTTCTTC	CASSPASGSYNEQFF
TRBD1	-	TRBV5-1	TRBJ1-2	TGCGCCAGCAGCTCCGGGACCGGGACAGGGGTGGCGAACTATGGCTACACCTTC	CASSSGTGTGVANYGYTF
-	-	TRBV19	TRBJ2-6	TGTGCCAGCCGACTTAGCTCTGGGGCCAACGTCCTGACTTTC	CASRLSSGANVLTF
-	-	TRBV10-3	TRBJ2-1	TGTGCCATCAGTGACTGGCCGAACACCTACAATGAGCAGTTCTTC	CAISDWPNTYNEQFF
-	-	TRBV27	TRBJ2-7	TGTGCCAGCAGTGACTCCAAATCTTACGAGCAGTACTTC	CASSDSKSYEQYF
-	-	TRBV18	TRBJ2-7	TGTGCCAGCTCATCTAATACCTACGAGCAGTACTTC	CASSSNTYEQYF
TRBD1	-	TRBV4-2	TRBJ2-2	TGTGCCAGCAGCCAAGGGCAGGGGGCGAACGGGGAGCTGTTTTTT	CASSQGQGANGELFF
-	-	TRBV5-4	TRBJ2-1	TGTGCCAGCAGCGCATCCCAAGGGGACCACAATGAGCAGTTCTTC	CASSASQGDHNEQFF
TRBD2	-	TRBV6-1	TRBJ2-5	TGTGCCAGCAGTAGTGGACTAGCGGGGGCTCAGACCCAGTACTTC	CASSSGLAGAQTQYF
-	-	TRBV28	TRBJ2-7	TGTGCCAGCAGTACCGGGCCCTACGAGCAGTACTTC	CASSTGPYEQYF
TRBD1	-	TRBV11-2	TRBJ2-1	TGTGCCAGCAGCTTAGGGACAGGGGGCCCCTACAATGAGCAGTTCTTC	CASSLGTGGPYNEQFF
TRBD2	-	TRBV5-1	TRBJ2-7	TGCGCCAGCAGCTTGGCCCTTGGGGGGGATCTCTCCTACGAGCAGTACTTC	CASSLALGGDLSYEQYF
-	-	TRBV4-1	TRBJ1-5	TGCGCCAGCAGCCAAGTCCTACAGGGTTTTAATCAGCCCCAGCATTTT	CASSQVLQGFNQPQHF
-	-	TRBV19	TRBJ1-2	TGTGCCAGTAGTATGAGGACCCCCCGGACAGCGGGAGTTTATGGCTACACCTTC	CASSMRTPRTAGVYGYTF
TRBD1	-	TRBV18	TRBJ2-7	TGTGCCAGCTCATCAATTACGGGACAGGGGGCTCCCGAGCAGTACTTC	CASSSITGQGAPEQYF
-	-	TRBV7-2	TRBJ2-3	TGTGCCAGCAGCTTAGAATTCTCCGATACGCAGTATTTT	CASSLEFSDTQYF
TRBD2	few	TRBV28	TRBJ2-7	TGTGCCAGCAGGGGGACTAGCGGAGTCTACGAGCAGTACTTC	CASRGTSGVYEQYF
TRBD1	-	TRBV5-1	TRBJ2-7	TGCGCCAGCAGCTTGGTTTTAGGGACAGGGGGTATCTACGAGCAGTACTTC	CASSLVLGTGGIYEQYF
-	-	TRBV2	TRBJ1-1	TGTGCCAGCACTAATCAGGGGACCATGAACACTGAAGCTTTCTTT	CASTNQGTMNTEAFF
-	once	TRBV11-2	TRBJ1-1	TGTGCCAGCAGCCCCGGCAGGGACACTGAAGCTTTCTTT	CASSPGRDTEAFF
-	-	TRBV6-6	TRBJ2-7	TGTGCCAGCAGTTCCGCCCTGAGCTCCTACGAGCAGTACTTC	CASSSALSSYEQYF
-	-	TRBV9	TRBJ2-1	TGTGCCAGCAGCGAGAGGAACGGGTCCGGTTCCTACAATGAGCAGTTCTTC	CASSERNGSGSYNEQFF
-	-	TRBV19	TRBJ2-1	TGTGCCAGTAGTATCTTGGGGGGGCTATCCACCTACAATGAGCAGTTCTTC	CASSILGGLSTYNEQFF
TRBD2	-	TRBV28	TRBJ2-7	TGTGCCAGCAGTTCGACTAGCGGGATCTACGAGCAGTACTTC	CASSSTSGIYEQYF